The 16 T cell receptor beta chains presented below share a single source sample, sequenced in a study of cytomegalovirus exposure and HLA in healthy donors. Vbeta (60) and Jbeta (13) primers were used in the PCR. This table comes from immunoSEQ multiplex PCR, and its TCRdb copy is limited to in-frame clones, with some not included. Here the sample spans approximately 180,000 clones, about four fifths being singletons. Sample: PBMCs. The receptors derive from a man aged 18 to 29 in good health and CMV-seronegative.

Worth noting for this clone: A far larger clone is a single base away, which makes a read error likely. The V gene is TRBV4-3, the J gene TRBJ2-5, with TRBD2 matching 11 bases. CDR1 and CDR2 (germline): LGHNA, YSLEER. The CDR3 is made up of 15 amino acids. Germline trimming cut 5 bases from V and 1 base from J; bases unmatched to any gene: 3. As DNA, the CDR3 is TGCGCCAGCAGCAGTGGGACTAGCGGCCAAGAGACCCAGTACTTC. This codes for CASSSGTSGQETQYF.

This chain connects TRBV30 to TRBJ2-5; the D gene is possibly TRBD1 (5 bases). The CDR3 is 13 residues long. The V gene lost 2 bases and the J gene lost 4 bases, with 11 bases spanning the gap. CDR1 and CDR2 from the germline V gene are GTSNPN and SVGIG (reference sequence). CDR3: CAWSPRVRETQYF. The CDR3 nucleotides read TGTGCCTGGAGTCCCAGGGTGAGAGAGACCCAGTACTTC.

The gene calls are TRBV28 and TRBJ2-1, with 11 bases lining up with TRBD2. Germline CDR1 reads MDHEN; CDR2 reads SYDVKM. The CDR3 is made up of 14 amino acids. V dropped 8 bases and J dropped 3; count of bases not matched to a gene: 3. CDR3 DNA: TGTGCCAGCTTAGCGGGAGGGAACTACAATGAGCAGTTCTTC. Translating it yields CASLAGGNYNEQFF.

The rearrangement links TRBV25-1 to TRBJ1-3; 9 nucleotides match TRBD1. The germline gives CDR1 MGHDK, CDR2 SYGVNS. The V and J ends lost 3 bases and 8 bases, in that order; junction bases with no gene match: 8. The CDR3 is 15 amino acids. In nucleotides, the CDR3 is TGTGCCAGCAGTGAGGGGACAGGGAGAGTAGACACCATATATTTT. Translating gives CASSEGTGRVDTIYF.

This clone is a singleton in its sample. This chain joins TRBV7-2 and TRBJ2-7; no firm D call. CDR3 length: 12 residues. Germline V lookup: CDR1 SGHTA, CDR2 FQGNSA. Trimming removed 5 bases from V and 3 bases from J, with 8 bases in between. CDR3 sequence (DNA): TGTGCCAGCAGCCACACAGACTACGAGCAGTACTTC. Translation gives CASSHTDYEQYF.

V is TRBV7-6 and J is TRBJ2-5; 9 bases are shared with TRBD2. The germline V gene has CDR1 SGHVS and CDR2 FNYEAQ. The CDR3 consists of 17 residues. V dropped 0 bases and J dropped 2; count of bases not matched to a gene: 7. The chain's CDR3 is CASSLAVASGGQETQYF. The CDR3 region has the DNA TGTGCCAGCAGCTTAGCGGTAGCCAGCGGGGGGCAAGAGACCCAGTACTTC. Looking up the rest from reference TRBV7-6 and TRBJ2-5 gives the full variable domain: GAGVSQSPRYKVTKRGQDVALRCDPISGHVSLYWYRQALGQGPEFLTYFNYEAQQDKSGLPNDRFSAERPEGSISTLTIQRTEQRDSAMYRCASSLAVASGGQETQYFGPGTRLLVL.

CDR3 region: CASSLTGGRAGRELFF. Here the CDR3 DNA reads TGTGCCAGCAGCTTAACGGGCGGGAGGGCCGGAAGGGAGCTGTTTTTT. The chain recombines TRBV7-3 with TRBJ2-2; TRBD2 matches 9 bases. The V segment lost 0 bases and the J segment 9 bases; nucleotides outside the gene matches: 8. CDR1 is SGHTA and CDR2 is FQGTGA in the germline V gene. This CDR3 contains 16 residues.

The V gene is TRBV11-2, the J gene TRBJ1-1; no clear D gene. This CDR3 has 15 residues. The V end was cut by 3 bases, the J end by 3 bases, with 14 bases between. Looked up from germline, CDR1 is SGHAT and CDR2 is FQNNGV. CDR3 sequence (DNA): TGTGCCAGCAGCTTGGGCGTGTTGAGGGACACTGAAGCTTTCTTT. Its translation: CASSLGVLRDTEAFF.

CDR3 amino acids: CASSPGTGDVNTEAFF. The CDR3 nucleotides are TGTGCCAGCAGCCCCGGGACAGGGGACGTTAACACTGAAGCTTTCTTT. The chain couples TRBV21-1 to TRBJ1-1; the listed D gene, TRBD1, was not tested against the DNA. TRBV21-1 is a known pseudogene. The CDR3 totals 16 residues.

The chain joins TRBV18 to TRBJ2-7; D gene uncertain. Per the germline V gene, CDR1 is KGHSH and CDR2 is LQKENI. The V and J ends lost 6 bases and 3 bases respectively, with 18 bases between them. The CDR3 consists of 15 residues. The CDR3 DNA sequence: TGTGCCAGCTCTACCAGTATAGCCCCCTTCTACGAGCAGTACTTC. Encoded protein: CASSTSIAPFYEQYF.

Points on this clone: Distinct nucleotide sequences in the sample also encode this CDR3. The chain employs TRBV25-1 and TRBJ2-2, with 7 nucleotides matching TRBD2. The V and J ends lost 8 bases and 5 bases, in that order; junction bases with no gene match: 2. The CDR3 sequence is 12 residues long. Germline lookup yields CDR1 MGHDK and CDR2 SYGVNS. This CDR3 is CASLGGTGELFF. The CDR3 nucleotides read TGTGCCAGCCTGGGGGGGACCGGGGAGCTGTTTTTT.

J is TRBJ1-3 and V is TRBV19; 9 bases are shared with TRBD1. CDR3 length: 17 amino acids. V trimming: 8 bases; J trimming: 0 bases; junction bases outside the gene matches: 11. The germline V gene has CDR1 LNHDA and CDR2 SQIVND (reference sequence). This CDR3 is CASLPGTGLSSGNTIYF. The CDR3 bases are TGTGCCAGTCTCCCCGGGACAGGGCTGAGCTCTGGAAACACCATATATTTT.

The chain couples TRBV9 to TRBJ2-1, with 8 bases that match TRBD1. Germline CDR1 and CDR2: SGDLS and YYNGEE. Losses at the gene ends were 4 bases for V and 1 base for J; bases not matched to a gene: 4. This CDR3 has 15 amino acids. Written as DNA, the CDR3 is TGTGCCAGCAGCACGGACAGGGTTTCCTACAATGAGCAGTTCTTC. This sequence encodes CASSTDRVSYNEQFF.

This chain joins TRBV9 and TRBJ2-5; 9 bases are shared with TRBD2. V was clipped by 0 bases and J by 5 bases; unmatched bases: 11. The germline V gene encodes CDR1 SGDLS and CDR2 YYNGEE. The CDR3 contains 17 residues. Here the CDR3 reads CASSVGLADLVWETQYF. The CDR3 coding sequence is TGTGCCAGCAGCGTAGGACTAGCGGATTTGGTGTGGGAGACCCAGTACTTC.

CDR3 nucleotides: TGTGCCAGCAGTTCGCATCGGGGGGGCAATCAGCCCCAGCATTTT. Amino acid sequence: CASSSHRGGNQPQHF. The rearrangement joins TRBV6-6 to TRBJ1-5; possibly TRBD1 for D (5 bases). V lost 4 bases, J lost 2 bases, and 12 bases lay in between. CDR1 is MNHNY, CDR2 SVGAGI, per germline (reference sequence). This CDR3 has 15 residues.

This rearrangement joins TRBV9 to TRBJ2-7; 8 nucleotides agree with TRBD2. The CDR3 covers 14 residues. Germline values: CDR1 SGDLS, CDR2 YYNGEE. The junction had 3 bases not matched to a gene; V was cut back by 0 bases and J by 4 bases. The CDR3 nucleotides are TGTGCCAGCAGCGTAGATTCTAGCGGGTACGAGCAGTACTTC. Its protein is CASSVDSSGYEQYF.